The 20 T cell receptor beta chains below all came from one sample that was sequenced in a study of Graves' ophthalmopathy and Graves' hyperthyroidism. For repertoire sequencing, the TCR beta CDR3 regions were amplified from RNA transcripts. The workflow started with a first-round RT-PCR run with HTBI primers and then moved on to a second-round multiplex PCR. TCRdb called the multiplex PCR reads again in MiXCR, with one record for every CDR3 protein. Among over 650,000 distinct CDR3 sequences, just over 40% were seen once, and the ten largest hold 3% to 4%. Sequenced material: peripheral blood. These receptors originate from an adult man with Graves' ophthalmopathy.

This clonotype has at least ten counts. V is TRBV12-3 or TRBV12-4 and J is TRBJ1-2; 8 bases line up with TRBD1. The CDR3 spans 13 residues. V lost 2 bases and J lost 10; bases outside the gene matches: 6. DNA of the CDR3: TGTGCCAGCAGTTTACAGCGGACAGGGTCCTACACCTTC. Translated: CASSLQRTGSYTF.

This clonotype appeared a few times. This rearrangement joins TRBV19 to TRBJ1-2; perhaps TRBD1 as D (6 bases). The CDR3 consists of 14 residues. CDR1 is LNHDA and CDR2 is SQIVND in the germline V gene (reference sequence). V lost 1 base to trimming and J lost 4 bases, with 10 bases between them. CDR3 region: CASSIVTGIYGYTF. CDR3 bases: TGTGCCAGTAGTATAGTTACAGGGATCTATGGCTACACCTTC.

This clonotype was detected many times. The V and J genes are TRBV7-9 and TRBJ1-5; D is unclear. The germline CDR1 and CDR2 sequences are SEHNR and FQNEAQ (reference sequence). The V gene lost 5 bases and the J gene lost 6 bases, with 11 bases spanning the gap. There are 13 residues in the CDR3. This chain's CDR3 is CASSSERAQPQHF. CDR3 DNA sequence: TGTGCCAGCAGCAGCGAAAGGGCTCAGCCCCAGCATTTT.

In this sample, this clonotype turned up many times. The rearrangement uses TRBV25-1 and TRBJ1-1; D unresolved. This CDR3 is built from 14 residues. Trimming removed 6 bases at V and 3 bases at J, with 14 bases between. The germline CDR1 and CDR2 sequences are MGHDK and SYGVNS. The CDR3 spells CASRDAGGHTEAFF. Here the CDR3 DNA reads TGTGCCAGCAGGGACGCCGGTGGGCACACTGAAGCTTTCTTT.

The rearrangement links TRBV29-1 to TRBJ1-2; D is possibly TRBD1 (5 bases). V shed 0 bases and J shed 5 bases, with 10 bases lying between them. From germline, CDR1 is SQVTM and CDR2 ANQGSEA. This CDR3 has 13 residues. The CDR3 protein is CSVEETALYGYTF. CDR3 coding DNA: TGCAGCGTTGAAGAGACAGCCCTATATGGCTACACCTTC.

In its sample, this clonotype was seen many times. The chain carries TRBV4-2 and TRBJ2-7; no definite D call. Germline CDR1 LGHNA, CDR2 YNFKEQ. Trimming left V 2 bases short and J 1 base short, with 12 bases between. The CDR3 contains 15 residues. The CDR3 bases are TGTGCCAGCAGCCAACGTACAGCTGCTTCCTACGAGCAGTACTTC. It yields the protein CASSQRTAASYEQYF.

Worth noting for this clonotype: This may come from a read error, since a much larger clone is one base off. The chain recombines TRBV5-5 with TRBJ2-7; 9 nucleotides align to TRBD1. This CDR3 contains 15 residues. CDR1 SGHKS and CDR2 YYEKEE come from the germline V gene (reference sequence). As DNA, the CDR3 is TGTGCCAGCAGCAAAGATCCGGGACAGGGAGCCGAGCATTACTTC. Translating it yields CASSKDPGQGAEHYF.

About this clonotype: At one end the junction does not follow the germline gene, possibly because of a read error. This sequence joins TRBV9 and TRBJ1-6; D ambiguous. Germline assignment: CDR1 SGDLS and CDR2 YYNGEE. The CDR3 loop spans 16 amino acids. The CDR3 protein is CASSHRGISYNSPLHF. The CDR3 DNA follows: TGCGCCAGCAGCCATCGGGGTATCTCCTATAATTCACCCCTCCACTTT. Using reference TRBV9 and TRBJ1-6 for the parts outside the CDR3, the full variable domain is DSGVTQTPKHLITATGQRVTLRCSPRSGDLSVYWYQQSLDQGLQFLIQYYNGEERAKGNILERFSAQQFPDLHSELNLSSLELGDSALYFCASSHRGISYNSPLHFGNGTRLTVT.

Points on this clonotype: A much larger clone sits a single nucleotide away, making a read error possible. The CDR3 DNA sequence: TGTGCCAGCAGTGAATGTTGGGCAAGCCACGAGCAGTACTTC. This sequence encodes CASSECWASHEQYF. This chain links TRBV2 with TRBJ2-7; D is ambiguous. V shed 2 bases and J shed 5 bases, with 13 bases lying between them. Per the germline V gene, CDR1 is SNHLY and CDR2 is FYNNEI. The CDR3 sequence is 14 residues long. Drawing the rest from reference TRBV2 and TRBJ2-7, the complete variable domain is EPEVTQTPSHQVTQMGQEVILRCVPISNHLYFYWYRQILGQKVEFLVSFYNNEISEKSEIFDDQFSVERPDGSNFTLKIRSTKLEDSAMYFCASSECWASHEQYFGPGTRLTVT.

The chain combines TRBV5-1 with TRBJ2-6, with D perhaps being TRBD1 or TRBD2 (5 bases each). The CDR3 is 16 amino acids. Deletions cut 0 bases from V and 5 bases from J, with 12 bases between. Per germline, CDR1 SGHRS and CDR2 YFSETQ. The CDR3 spells CASSLAGSERANVLTF. Written as DNA, the CDR3 is TGCGCCAGCAGCTTGGCAGGGAGCGAGCGGGCCAACGTCCTGACTTTC.

V usage is TRBV29-1 and J usage is TRBJ1-4; possibly TRBD1 for D (6 bases). Per germline, CDR1 SQVTM and CDR2 ANQGSEA. Trimming stripped 6 bases from V and 12 bases from J, with 17 bases between. This CDR3 spans 12 amino acids. The CDR3 spells CSVYEGDVELFF. The CDR3 bases are TGCAGCGTGTACGAGGGGGATGTGGAACTGTTTTTT.

This clonotype was seen ten or more times. The rearrangement joins TRBV7-2 to TRBJ2-7; unclear D gene. This CDR3 is built from 14 residues. Germline V CDR1 and CDR2: SGHTA, FQGNSA. V was shortened by 0 bases and J by 3 bases, with 9 bases between the two germline ends. The CDR3 DNA reads as TGTGCCAGCAGCTTAGCATACGGAGTCTACGAGCAGTACTTC. Its translation is CASSLAYGVYEQYF.

About this clonotype itself: No conserved phenylalanine or tryptophan ends this CDR3, so it is likely a read error. CDR3 residues: CASSRSGYGYTL. CDR3 coding DNA: TGTGCCAGCAGCCGTTCGGGCTATGGCTACACCCTC. This chain uses TRBV7-2 with TRBJ1-2; no firm D call. V was trimmed by 5 bases and J by 4 bases, leaving 8 bases between them. The CDR3 length is 12 residues. Germline V gives CDR1 SGHTA, CDR2 FQGNSA.

CDR3 region: CSARSTLAGGNYEQYF. The CDR3 coding sequence is TGCAGTGCTAGATCCACACTAGCGGGAGGGAATTACGAGCAGTACTTC. The chain recombines TRBV20-1 with TRBJ2-7; 13 bases match TRBD2. V lost 2 bases to trimming and J lost 4 bases; unmatched junction nucleotides: 8. Germline V gives CDR1 DFQATT, CDR2 SNEGSKA (reference sequence). CDR3 length: 16 residues.

In its sample, this clonotype was seen a few times. This may be a read error, as it is one base from a much larger clone. The chain employs TRBV9 and TRBJ1-2; D not certain. The CDR3 has 15 amino acids. Germline V gene sequence: CDR1 SGDLS, CDR2 YYNGEE. The CDR3 here is CASGVGPGYNYGYTF. As DNA, the CDR3 is TGTGCCAGCGGCGTAGGTCCAGGATACAACTATGGCTACACCTTC. Full variable domain (outside the CDR3, taken from reference TRBV9 and TRBJ1-2): DSGVTQTPKHLITATGQRVTLRCSPRSGDLSVYWYQQSLDQGLQFLIQYYNGEERAKGNILERFSAQQFPDLHSELNLSSLELGDSALYFCASGVGPGYNYGYTFGSGTRLTVV.

About this clonotype itself: This may be a read error, as it is one base from a much larger clone. The chain joins TRBV9 to TRBJ1-2; D is unclear. Germline CDR1 reads SGDLS; CDR2 reads YYNGEE. The CDR3 is 16 amino acids. Deletions cut 4 bases from V and 3 bases from J, with 19 bases between. The CDR3 is CASSPRPSSDDYGYTF. The CDR3 coding sequence is TGTGCCAGCAGCCCCCGGCCCTCCTCAGACGACTATGGCTACACCTTC.

This clonotype has a single count. The CDR3 sequence is CASSESMGTGGFYEQYF. In DNA, the CDR3 is TGTGCCAGCAGTGAATCCATGGGGACAGGGGGCTTCTACGAGCAGTACTTC. The chain employs TRBV25-1 and TRBJ2-7, with 12 bases identical to TRBD1. Germline trimming cut 1 base from V and 3 bases from J; bases unmatched to any gene: 7. CDR3 size: 17 residues. The germline V gene has CDR1 MGHDK and CDR2 SYGVNS.

The rearrangement links TRBV4-2 to TRBJ2-5; D may match TRBD1 or TRBD2 (5 bases each). Germline V gene lookup returns CDR1 LGHNA and CDR2 YNFKEQ. V was cut by 4 bases and J by 1 base, with 10 bases left in between. The CDR3 has 14 residues. This chain's CDR3 is CASSRGYRQETQYF. In DNA, the CDR3 is TGTGCCAGCAGCCGGGGGTATCGCCAAGAGACCCAGTACTTC.

Ten or more counts support this clonotype. The rearrangement joins TRBV10-3 to TRBJ1-1, with a weak D call TRBD1 (5 bases). CDR3 length: 15 amino acids. The germline V and J ends were trimmed by 0 bases and 4 bases, with 12 bases remaining between them. The germline gives CDR1 ENHRY, CDR2 SYGVKD. The CDR3 reads CAISESRDLITEAFF. For the CDR3, the DNA is TGTGCCATCAGTGAGTCAAGGGACCTGATCACTGAAGCTTTCTTT.

The chain combines TRBV12-3 or TRBV12-4 with TRBJ1-3, with 7 bases lining up with TRBD1. The CDR3 sequence is 13 residues long. Germline trimming cut 4 bases from V and 8 bases from J; bases unmatched to any gene: 5. Here the CDR3 DNA reads TGTGCCAGCAGTTCGGGACAGAAGTACACCATATATTTT. Its protein is CASSSGQKYTIYF.